Below are 25 T cell receptor beta chains sequenced from a single sample in a study of T cells in Graves' hyperthyroidism and ophthalmopathy. Researchers amplified the TCR beta CDR3 regions from RNA transcripts. With the HTBI primer set, the TCR CDR3 went through a first round of RT-PCR. MiXCR, applied by TCRdb to the multiplex PCR reads, yields one record per CDR3 protein. The sample consists of roughly 660,000 distinct CDR3 sequences, approximately 15% of them appearing once. Sequencing input: blood. These receptors were obtained from a man in his fifties or sixties with Graves' hyperthyroidism.

This clonotype came up many times. V is TRBV7-2 and J is TRBJ2-3; D is unclear. Between the trimmed V and J ends, which lost 5 bases and 1 base, there was a span of 7 bases. The CDR3 sequence is 13 residues long. Germline V lookup: CDR1 SGHTA, CDR2 FQGNSA. Here the CDR3 DNA reads TGTGCCAGCAGCCAGATGGGCACAGATACGCAGTATTTT. Translating gives CASSQMGTDTQYF.

As concerns this clonotype: This may be a read error, as it is one base from a much larger clone. This chain connects TRBV28 to TRBJ2-7; the match to TRBD1 covers 8 bases. This CDR3 region has 16 residues. Unmatched junction bases numbered 16, after V lost 5 bases and J lost 7 bases. The germline gives CDR1 MDHEN, CDR2 SYDVKM. The CDR3 protein is CASSATGQGPREEQYF. DNA for the CDR3: TGTGCCAGCAGTGCCACCGGACAGGGCCCGCGGGAAGAGCAGTACTTC. The full variable domain, its missing parts supplied by reference TRBV28 and TRBJ2-7, is DVKVTQSSRYLVKRTGEKVFLECVQDMDHENMFWYRQDPGLGLRLIYFSYDVKMKEKGDIPEGYSVSREKKERFSLILESASTNQTSMYLCASSATGQGPREEQYFGPGTRLTVT.

The chain carries TRBV4-1 and TRBJ2-7; no clear D. Germline values: CDR1 MGHRA, CDR2 YSYEKL. V lost 0 bases to trimming and J lost 2 bases, with 26 bases between them. The CDR3 has 20 residues. CDR3 in amino acids: CASSQDPIRGGGQVTYEQYF. CDR3 bases: TGCGCCAGCAGCCAAGATCCGATTCGAGGTGGTGGGCAGGTGACCTACGAGCAGTACTTC.

This clonotype was recorded many times. The chain carries TRBV28 and TRBJ2-7; D uncertain. Germline V gives CDR1 MDHEN, CDR2 SYDVKM. The CDR3 is 15 amino acids. V gave up 0 bases and J gave up 3 bases, with 12 bases separating them. DNA for the CDR3: TGTGCCAGCAGTTTATGGGGTGTCCGCAACTACGAGCAGTACTTC. This translates into CASSLWGVRNYEQYF.

This clonotype appeared many times. The rearrangement links TRBV6-1 to TRBJ2-2; D possibly corresponds to TRBD1 (6 bases). The CDR3 extends over 15 amino acids. Trimming took off 5 bases at V and 4 bases at J, with 14 bases between the two ends. Per germline, CDR1 MNHNS and CDR2 SASEGT. The CDR3 here is CASSIRDIGTGELFF. The CDR3 DNA reads TGTGCCAGCAGTATTCGGGACATCGGCACCGGGGAGCTGTTTTTT.

In regard to this clonotype: This clone may be a read error of a much larger clone one base away. The chain has TRBV20-1 and TRBJ2-1, with 7 bases fitting TRBD2. CDR3 length equals 13 residues. Germline assignment: CDR1 DFQATT and CDR2 SNEGSKA (reference sequence). CDR3 amino acids: CSAIAGVYNGQFF. As DNA, the CDR3 is TGCAGTGCTATAGCGGGTGTATACAATGGGCAGTTCTTC.

V is TRBV12-3 or TRBV12-4 and J is TRBJ1-1; D unresolved. CDR3 length equals 15 residues. With 2 bases removed from V and 1 base from J, the gap between germline ends came to 11 bases. The CDR3 is CASSLIPPANTEAFF. The CDR3, as DNA: TGTGCCAGCAGTTTAATTCCCCCGGCGAACACTGAAGCTTTCTTT.

This clonotype was counted once. Since a much larger clone is just one base distant, this may be a read error. The chain is built from TRBV10-1 and TRBJ2-1; TRBD2 is a possible D gene (6 bases). This CDR3 spans 17 amino acids. Germline V gene sequence: CDR1 WNHNN, CDR2 SYGVQD (reference sequence). Trimming left V 1 base short and J 1 base short, with 14 bases between. The CDR3 is CASSECTGGCSYNEQFF. CDR3 in DNA: TGCGCCAGCAGTGAGTGTACCGGGGGATGTTCCTACAATGAGCAGTTCTTC.

The chain combines TRBV28 with TRBJ2-6; perhaps TRBD2 as D (6 bases). The CDR3 sequence is 16 residues long. V was pared by 2 bases and J by 2 bases, with 10 bases between. CDR1 and CDR2 from the germline V gene are MDHEN and SYDVKM. CDR3 protein: CASSLGGSPGANVLTF. Written as DNA, the CDR3 is TGTGCCAGCAGTTTAGGGGGGTCCCCTGGGGCCAACGTCCTGACTTTC.

This clonotype was detected many times. The chain is built from TRBV20-1 and TRBJ1-1; TRBD1 matches at 7 bases. Losses at the gene ends were 6 bases for V and 5 bases for J; bases not matched to a gene: 12. The CDR3 contains 14 residues. From germline, CDR1 is DFQATT and CDR2 SNEGSKA (reference sequence). The CDR3 sequence is CSARNLQGWTEAFF. In DNA form, the CDR3 reads TGCAGTGCCAGGAACCTACAGGGGTGGACTGAAGCTTTCTTT.

This clonotype has just a few counts. V is TRBV6-5 and J is TRBJ2-1; TRBD2 aligns across 7 bases. Germline CDR1 MNHEY, CDR2 SVGAGI. The CDR3 consists of 15 residues. V shed 0 bases and J 9 bases; nucleotides not matched to a gene: 8. CDR3 sequence (DNA): TGTGCCAGCAGTTACTCTAGCGGGTTCGGGGGTGAGCAGTTCTTC. As protein: CASSYSSGFGGEQFF.

This clonotype was seen at least ten times. This chain uses TRBV5-1 with TRBJ1-5; D not resolved. This CDR3 is built from 15 residues. Germline CDR1 SGHRS, CDR2 YFSETQ. V was pared by 1 base and J by 4 bases, with 12 bases between. This CDR3 reads CASSLIGGSNQPQHF. The CDR3 DNA reads as TGCGCCAGCAGCTTGATAGGCGGTAGTAATCAGCCCCAGCATTTT.

At least ten counts were recorded for this clonotype. The chain carries TRBV30 and TRBJ1-1; D gene unclear. The germline CDR1 and CDR2 sequences are GTSNPN and SVGIG (reference sequence). The CDR3 length is 12 residues. Trimming removed 1 base at V and 1 base at J, with 4 bases between. CDR3 sequence (DNA): TGTGCCTGGAGTGAGTGGAACACTGAAGCTTTCTTT. It translates to CAWSEWNTEAFF.

This clonotype was found many times. The V call is TRBV2, the J call TRBJ2-1; 9 positions agree with TRBD2. Germline V gene sequence: CDR1 SNHLY, CDR2 FYNNEI. The CDR3 extends over 15 amino acids. With V trimmed by 7 bases and J by 2 bases, 6 bases remained unmatched. DNA of the CDR3: TGTGCCAGCAAAGGAGCTAGCGGGGCCTACAATGAGCAGTTCTTC. Residues: CASKGASGAYNEQFF.

The CDR3 DNA reads as TGTGCCAGCAGTTACCGGACAGCCCCGGCCACCGGGGAGCTGTTTTTT. Amino acids: CASSYRTAPATGELFF. The chain combines TRBV27 with TRBJ2-2; D may be TRBD1 (6 bases). The CDR3 spans 16 residues. V was clipped by 4 bases and J by 4 bases, with 16 bases between them. Germline values: CDR1 MNHEY, CDR2 SMNVEV (reference sequence).

V usage is TRBV27 and J usage is TRBJ1-2; D call uncertain. Trimming shortened V by 7 bases and J by 0 bases, and 9 bases separated the two germline ends. CDR3 size: 13 residues. Germline CDR1 reads MNHEY; CDR2 reads SMNVEV (reference sequence). The CDR3, as DNA: TGTGCCAGCATCCGTACAGCTAACTATGGCTACACCTTC. Its translation is CASIRTANYGYTF.

The chain employs TRBV7-9 and TRBJ1-3, with TRBD1 matching over 11 bases. Trimming cost V 5 bases and J 8 bases; bases outside gene matches: 8. Per the germline V gene, CDR1 is SEHNR and CDR2 is FQNEAQ (reference sequence). The CDR3 sequence is 15 residues long. The CDR3 protein is CASSPRTGGEDTIYF. CDR3 bases: TGTGCCAGCAGCCCCCGGACAGGGGGCGAGGACACCATATATTTT.

This rearrangement joins TRBV30 to TRBJ2-2; D is perhaps TRBD1 or TRBD2 (5 bases each). V lost 6 bases, J lost 4 bases, and 12 bases lay in between. Germline CDR1 reads GTSNPN; CDR2 reads SVGIG (reference sequence). The CDR3 extends over 13 amino acids. The CDR3: CACSWGPTGELFF. CDR3 coding DNA: TGTGCCTGTTCTTGGGGACCCACCGGGGAGCTGTTTTTT.

The rearrangement joins TRBV27 to TRBJ2-2, with TRBD1 identical over 10 bases. V was pared by 8 bases and J by 6 bases, with 3 bases of the junction left unmatched. The CDR3 consists of 13 residues. Per germline, CDR1 MNHEY and CDR2 SMNVEV (reference sequence). The CDR3 here is CASGQGEAGELFF. Here the CDR3 DNA reads TGTGCCAGCGGACAGGGGGAGGCCGGGGAGCTGTTTTTT.

This clonotype appeared many times. The rearrangement links TRBV11-2 to TRBJ2-2; maybe TRBD1 (5 bases). This CDR3 comprises 19 residues. The V end was cut by 6 bases, the J end by 2 bases, with 25 bases between. Looked up from germline, CDR1 is SGHAT and CDR2 is FQNNGV. CDR3 nucleotides: TGTGCCAGCAGTCGTCAAAACCTGGGGCCGAGGACCAACACCGGGGAGCTGTTTTTT. This gives the protein CASSRQNLGPRTNTGELFF.

This clonotype was detected ten times or more. The chain uses TRBV27 and TRBJ2-1, with no clear D. V was cut by 6 bases and J by 0 bases, with 18 bases left in between. Per the germline V gene, CDR1 is MNHEY and CDR2 is SMNVEV (reference sequence). This CDR3 has 17 residues. The chain's CDR3 is CASRSPNERFSYNEQFF. In DNA form, the CDR3 reads TGTGCCAGCAGGAGTCCCAATGAGCGCTTCTCCTACAATGAGCAGTTCTTC.

Many counts were recorded for this clonotype. The CDR3 DNA reads as TGTGCCAGCAGCCCGTTCGACAGGGGGCAAGGCTACACCTTC. Protein product: CASSPFDRGQGYTF. The genes are TRBV7-2 and TRBJ1-2; 10 bases match TRBD1. Germline lookup yields CDR1 SGHTA and CDR2 FQGNSA. The ends lost 5 bases at V and 8 bases at J; junction bases unmatched: 8. The CDR3 length is 14 residues.

This clonotype occurred many times. V is TRBV28 and J is TRBJ2-1; 10 bases align to TRBD1. Germline V gene data show CDR1 as MDHEN and CDR2 as SYDVKM. V lost 5 bases and J lost 4; bases outside the gene matches: 5. The CDR3 sequence is 15 residues long. CDR3 nucleotide sequence: TGTGCCAGCAGTACGCGACAGGGGGCTTACAATGAGCAGTTCTTC. Translated, it gives CASSTRQGAYNEQFF.

The J gene is TRBJ2-1, the V gene TRBV11-2; D unclear. V lost 5 bases to trimming and J lost 15 bases, with 17 bases between them. The CDR3 spans 12 residues. The V gene's germline CDR1 is SGHAT and CDR2 FQNNGV. CDR3 coding DNA: TGTGCCAGCAGCACCAATGGGCGTTCTGGGTTCTTC. This sequence encodes CASSTNGRSGFF.

The chain is built from TRBV20-1 and TRBJ2-3, with D possibly TRBD2 on 5 matching bases. Germline CDR1 is DFQATT and CDR2 is SNEGSKA (reference sequence). Trimming cost V 1 base and J 5 bases, with 13 bases left between them. The CDR3 covers 14 residues. In DNA, the CDR3 is TGCAGTGCTAGAGGTGGTCGCGCGGGAGATACGCAGTATTTT. Protein: CSARGGRAGDTQYF.